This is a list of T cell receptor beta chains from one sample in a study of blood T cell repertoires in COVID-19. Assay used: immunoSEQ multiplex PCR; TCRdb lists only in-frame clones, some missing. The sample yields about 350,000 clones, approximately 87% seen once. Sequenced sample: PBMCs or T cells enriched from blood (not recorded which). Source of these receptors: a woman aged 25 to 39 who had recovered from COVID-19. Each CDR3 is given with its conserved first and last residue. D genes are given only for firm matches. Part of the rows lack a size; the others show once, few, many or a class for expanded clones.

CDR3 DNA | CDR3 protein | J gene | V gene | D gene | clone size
TGTGCCAGCAGTTACTCGGCGACTACCGGGGAGCTGTTTTTT | CASSYSATTGELFF | TRBJ2-2 | TRBV6-2/TRBV6-3 | . | once
TGTGCCAGCGGGACACTTACCTACGAGCAGTACTTC | CASGTLTYEQYF | TRBJ2-7 | TRBV27 | . | .
TGTGCCAGCAGCTCGCAGGGGGCAGTTTACGAGCAGTACTTC | CASSSQGAVYEQYF | TRBJ2-7 | TRBV5-6 | TRBD1 | .
TGTGCCAGCAGTTACGCCGGGGAGACAGATACGCAGTATTTT | CASSYAGETDTQYF | TRBJ2-3 | TRBV6-2/TRBV6-3 | . | .
TGCAGTGCTGGTGGGAGGGCTGAAGCTTTCTTT | CSAGGRAEAFF | TRBJ1-1 | TRBV20-1 | . | .
TGTGCCAGCAGTGACCCCGGACAGGATACTTTTAGTCAGCCCCAGCATTTT | CASSDPGQDTFSQPQHF | TRBJ1-5 | TRBV2 | TRBD1 | .
TGTGCCACCAGCAGAGACAGGGGGCTCGGCGAGCAGTACTTC | CATSRDRGLGEQYF | TRBJ2-7 | TRBV15 | TRBD1 | few
TGTGCCAGCAGTGAAATCTGGCGTCAGGCTAACTATGGCTACACCTTC | CASSEIWRQANYGYTF | TRBJ1-2 | TRBV6-1 | . | .
TGTGCCAGCAGCAAACCGGGACAGGGTGAGGAGGATACGCAGTATTTT | CASSKPGQGEEDTQYF | TRBJ2-3 | TRBV21-1 | . | .
TGTGCCAGCGGGGACAGCCCAAGCCTTTTT | CASGDSPSLF | TRBJ1-5 | TRBV6-1 | TRBD1 | .
TGTGCCAGTAGCCCCGGGGAGGCTGCAACTAATGAAAAACTGTTTTTT | CASSPGEAATNEKLFF | TRBJ1-4 | TRBV19 | . | .
TGTGCCAGCAGCCGCGGGTTAGAACTGACACCCGGGGAGCTGTTTTTT | CASSRGLELTPGELFF | TRBJ2-2 | TRBV6-2/TRBV6-3 | . | once
TGTGCCAGCAGCGTAGGGGCTAGCGGGGCGGCCTTGGAGACCCAGTACTTC | CASSVGASGAALETQYF | TRBJ2-5 | TRBV9 | TRBD2 | .
TGCAGCGTCCCCCTTCGGAAGACAGGAAACACCATATATTTT | CSVPLRKTGNTIYF | TRBJ1-3 | TRBV29-1 | . | .
TGTGCCAGCAGCGAAGTCAGTTTAAATTCACCCCTCCACTTT | CASSEVSLNSPLHF | TRBJ1-6 | TRBV7-6 | . | .
TGTGCCAGCAGTGACAGGGCCCCCTATAATTCACCCCTCCACTTT | CASSDRAPYNSPLHF | TRBJ1-6 | TRBV2 | . | few
TGCAGCGTTGACCTCCGGGACACTCTTCCCCCAACCTATGGCTACACCTTC | CSVDLRDTLPPTYGYTF | TRBJ1-2 | TRBV29-1 | . | .
TGCAGTGCTCAGGGCGCAGATACGCAGTATTTT | CSAQGADTQYF | TRBJ2-3 | TRBV20-1 | . | .
TGTGCCTGGAGTCCCGACAGTTATCAGCCCCAGCATTTT | CAWSPDSYQPQHF | TRBJ1-5 | TRBV30 | . | .
TGTGCCAGTAGTACAACCGGGATCCCACAAGAGACCCAGTACTTC | CASSTTGIPQETQYF | TRBJ2-5 | TRBV19 | . | .
TGTGCCAGCAGCTTAGGGCTAGCGGGGGACTACGAGCAGTACTTC | CASSLGLAGDYEQYF | TRBJ2-7 | TRBV11-2 | TRBD2 | few
TGTGCCATCAGGGACAGGGGAGAGGGGACTGAAGCTTTCTTT | CAIRDRGEGTEAFF | TRBJ1-1 | TRBV10-3 | TRBD1 | .
TGTGCCAGCAGCTTACTTAACTCGAACACTGAAGCTTTCTTT | CASSLLNSNTEAFF | TRBJ1-1 | TRBV7-9 | . | .